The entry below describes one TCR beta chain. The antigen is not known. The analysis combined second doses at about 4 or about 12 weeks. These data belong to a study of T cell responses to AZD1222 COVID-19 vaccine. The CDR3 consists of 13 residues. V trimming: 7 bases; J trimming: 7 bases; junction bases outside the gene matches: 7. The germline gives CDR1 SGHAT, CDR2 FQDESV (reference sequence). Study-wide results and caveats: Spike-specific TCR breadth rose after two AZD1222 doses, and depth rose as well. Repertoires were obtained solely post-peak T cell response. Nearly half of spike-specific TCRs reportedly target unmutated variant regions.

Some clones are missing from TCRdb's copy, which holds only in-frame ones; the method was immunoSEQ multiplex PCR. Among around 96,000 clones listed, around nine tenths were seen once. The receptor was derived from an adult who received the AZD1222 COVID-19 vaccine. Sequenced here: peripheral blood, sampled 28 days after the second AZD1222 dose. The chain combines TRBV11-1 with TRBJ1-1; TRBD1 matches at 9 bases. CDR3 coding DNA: TGTGCCAGCACCCGGACAGGGGTCTTTGAAGCTTTCTTT. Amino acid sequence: CASTRTGVFEAFF.